Sequencing of this TCR beta chain was carried out in a study of blood T cell repertoires in COVID-19. Study-wide context: The United States, Italy and Spain were the sources of the acute and convalescent COVID-19 samples. Sources were T cells, B-cell-depleted T cells, or PBMCs; the material itself was cDNA or gDNA.

How the authors handled the data: From reference gene primer amplification, estimates of nucleated cell counts were derived. The data were produced by immunoSEQ multiplex PCR, yet TCRdb's version contains in-frame clones alone and is incomplete. The V and J calls and clone size are taken from that table; D and trimming were inferred from the DNA. The profile shows around 65,000 clones, under 95% of them singletons. This clone was seen once. The CDR3 runs to 16 residues. Germline V gene lookup returns CDR1 WNHNN and CDR2 SYGVQD (reference sequence). Losses at the gene ends were 7 bases for V and 2 bases for J; bases not matched to a gene: 11.

This sequence was found in a human donor in a cohort sampled during active COVID-19. This rearrangement joins TRBV10-1 to TRBJ2-7; 10 nucleotides match TRBD2. Sequenced input: peripheral blood. The CDR3 region has the DNA TGCGCCAGCATTCTAGCGGGAGACTTTGGCCCCTACGAGCAGTACTTC. Translated, it gives CASILAGDFGPYEQYF.